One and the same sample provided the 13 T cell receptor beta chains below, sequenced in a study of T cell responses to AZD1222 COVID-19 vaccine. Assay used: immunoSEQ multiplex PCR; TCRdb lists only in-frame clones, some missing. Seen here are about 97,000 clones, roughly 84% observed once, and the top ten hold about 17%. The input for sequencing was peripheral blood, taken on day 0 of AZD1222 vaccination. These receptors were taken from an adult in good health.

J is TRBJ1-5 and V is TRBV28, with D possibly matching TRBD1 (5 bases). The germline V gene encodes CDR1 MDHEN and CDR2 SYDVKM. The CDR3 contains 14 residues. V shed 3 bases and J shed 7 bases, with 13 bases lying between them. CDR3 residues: CASSLQGPRQPQHF. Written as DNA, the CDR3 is TGTGCCAGCAGTTTGCAGGGCCCTAGGCAGCCCCAGCATTTT.

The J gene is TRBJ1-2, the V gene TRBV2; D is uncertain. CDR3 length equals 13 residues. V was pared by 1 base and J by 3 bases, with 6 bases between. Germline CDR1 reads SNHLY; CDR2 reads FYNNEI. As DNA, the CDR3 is TGTGCCAGCAGTGAAGACTACTACTATGGCTACACCTTC. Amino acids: CASSEDYYYGYTF.

The CDR3: CASSSTTRLRTLVMSRASYNEQFF. Here the CDR3 DNA reads TGCGCCAGCAGCTCCACCACTAGACTTAGGACTTTAGTTATGAGCAGGGCTTCCTACAATGAGCAGTTCTTC. The gene calls are TRBV5-1 and TRBJ2-1; D may match TRBD1 or TRBD2 (5 bases each). The CDR3 is 24 residues long. Deletions cut 3 bases from V and 1 base from J, with 38 bases between. Per the germline V gene, CDR1 is SGHRS and CDR2 is YFSETQ. Using reference TRBV5-1 and TRBJ2-1 for the parts outside the CDR3, the full variable domain is KAGVTQTPRYLIKTRGQQVTLSCSPISGHRSVSWYQQTPGQGLQFLFEYFSETQRNKGNFPGRFSGRQFSNSRSEMNVSTLELGDSALYLCASSSTTRLRTLVMSRASYNEQFFGPGTRLTVL.

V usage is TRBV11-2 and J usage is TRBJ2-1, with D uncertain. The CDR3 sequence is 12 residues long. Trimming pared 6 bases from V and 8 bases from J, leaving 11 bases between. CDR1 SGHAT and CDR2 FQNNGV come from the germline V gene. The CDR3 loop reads CASSSRLHEQFF. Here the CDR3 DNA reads TGTGCCAGCAGTTCCCGGCTCCATGAGCAGTTCTTC.

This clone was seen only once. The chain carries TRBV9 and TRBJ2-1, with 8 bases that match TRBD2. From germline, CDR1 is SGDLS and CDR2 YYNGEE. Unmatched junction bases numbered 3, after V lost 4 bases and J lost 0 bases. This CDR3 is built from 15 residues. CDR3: CASSRLALSYNEQFF. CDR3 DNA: TGTGCCAGCAGCCGACTAGCGCTCTCCTACAATGAGCAGTTCTTC. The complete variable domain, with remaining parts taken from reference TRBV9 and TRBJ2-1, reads DSGVTQTPKHLITATGQRVTLRCSPRSGDLSVYWYQQSLDQGLQFLIQYYNGEERAKGNILERFSAQQFPDLHSELNLSSLELGDSALYFCASSRLALSYNEQFFGPGTRLTVL.

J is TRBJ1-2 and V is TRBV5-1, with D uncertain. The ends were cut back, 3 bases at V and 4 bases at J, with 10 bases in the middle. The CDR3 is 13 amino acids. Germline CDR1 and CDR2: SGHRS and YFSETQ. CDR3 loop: CASSSDPSYGYTF. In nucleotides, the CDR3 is TGCGCCAGCAGCTCGGACCCGTCCTATGGCTACACCTTC.

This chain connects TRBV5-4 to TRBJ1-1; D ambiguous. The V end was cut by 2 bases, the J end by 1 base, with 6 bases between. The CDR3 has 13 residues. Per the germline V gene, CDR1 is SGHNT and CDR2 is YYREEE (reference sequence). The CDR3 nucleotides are TGTGCCAGCAGCTTCGCAGAGAACACTGAAGCTTTCTTT. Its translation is CASSFAENTEAFF.

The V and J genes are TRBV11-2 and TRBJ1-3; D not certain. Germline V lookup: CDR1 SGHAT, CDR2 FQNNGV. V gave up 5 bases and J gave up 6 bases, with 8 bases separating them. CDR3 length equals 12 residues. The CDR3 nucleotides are TGTGCCAGCAGCCAAGATCTAAACACCATATATTTT. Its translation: CASSQDLNTIYF.

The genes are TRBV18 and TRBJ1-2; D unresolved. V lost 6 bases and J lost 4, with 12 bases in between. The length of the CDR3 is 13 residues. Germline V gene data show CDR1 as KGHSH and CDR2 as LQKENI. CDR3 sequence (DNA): TGTGCCAGCTCCCCTACTAACCTCTATGGCTACACCTTC. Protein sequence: CASSPTNLYGYTF.

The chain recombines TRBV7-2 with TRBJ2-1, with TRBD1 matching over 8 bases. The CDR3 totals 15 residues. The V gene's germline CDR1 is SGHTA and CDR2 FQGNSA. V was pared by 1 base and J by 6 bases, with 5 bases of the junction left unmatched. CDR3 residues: CASSLVQGAFNEQFF. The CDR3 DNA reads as TGTGCCAGCAGCTTAGTCCAGGGGGCATTCAATGAGCAGTTCTTC.

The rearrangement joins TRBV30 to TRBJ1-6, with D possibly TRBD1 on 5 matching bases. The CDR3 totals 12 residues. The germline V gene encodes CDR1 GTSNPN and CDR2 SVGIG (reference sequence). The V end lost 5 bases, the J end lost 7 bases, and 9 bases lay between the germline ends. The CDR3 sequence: CAWQDRNSPLHF. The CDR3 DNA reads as TGTGCCTGGCAAGACAGAAATTCACCCCTCCACTTT. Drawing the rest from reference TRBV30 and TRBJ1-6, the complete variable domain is SQTIHQWPATLVQPVGSPLSLECTVEGTSNPNLYWYRQAAGRGLQLLFYSVGIGQISSEVPQNLSASRPQDRQFILSSKKLLLSDSGFYLCAWQDRNSPLHFGNGTRLTVT.

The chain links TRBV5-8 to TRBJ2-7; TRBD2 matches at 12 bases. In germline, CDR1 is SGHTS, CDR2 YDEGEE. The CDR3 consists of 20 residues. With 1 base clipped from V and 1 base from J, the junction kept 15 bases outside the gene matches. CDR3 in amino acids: CASSLTPGTSGWRVSYEQYF. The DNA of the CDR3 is TGTGCCAGCAGCTTGACCCCCGGGACTAGCGGGTGGAGGGTGTCCTACGAGCAGTACTTC.

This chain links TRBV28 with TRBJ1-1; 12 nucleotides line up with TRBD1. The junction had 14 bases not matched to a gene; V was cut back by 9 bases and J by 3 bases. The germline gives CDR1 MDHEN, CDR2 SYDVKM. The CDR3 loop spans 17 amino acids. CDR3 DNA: TGTGCCAGTAAACCCCCCGGGACAGGGGGCCTGGACACTGAAGCTTTCTTT. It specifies CASKPPGTGGLDTEAFF. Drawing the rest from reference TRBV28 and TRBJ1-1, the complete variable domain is DVKVTQSSRYLVKRTGEKVFLECVQDMDHENMFWYRQDPGLGLRLIYFSYDVKMKEKGDIPEGYSVSREKKERFSLILESASTNQTSMYLCASKPPGTGGLDTEAFFGQGTRLTVV.